The rows below give T cell receptor beta chains drawn from one sample of a study of T cells after somatic rescue of genetic block. Profiled with immunoSEQ multiplex PCR; TCRdb holds only in-frame clones, not every one. The sample has 85,000 to 90,000 clones, 70% to 90% seen once. The sequenced sample was peripheral blood mononuclear cells (PBMCs). All receptors derive from a young woman. CDR3s include the opening cysteine and the closing phenylalanine or tryptophan. The D gene is left open where the match is weak. Size tells how often a clone was seen (once, few, many) or the class of an expanded clone, and some rows leave it out.

TRBV7-2	.	TRBJ2-7	.	CASRRGSGPYEQYF	TGTGCCAGCCGGCGGGGTAGCGGTCCCTACGAGCAGTACTTC
TRBV27	TRBD1	TRBJ2-1	.	CASGDRDPYNEQFF	TGTGCCAGCGGGGACAGGGACCCCTACAATGAGCAGTTCTTC
TRBV2	TRBD1	TRBJ1-1	.	CASTPQGLPNTEAFF	TGTGCCAGCACCCCACAGGGGCTTCCGAACACTGAAGCTTTCTTT
TRBV19	TRBD1	TRBJ1-1	.	CASSIKGQATEAFF	TGTGCCAGTAGTATAAAGGGACAGGCTACTGAAGCTTTCTTT
TRBV5-4	TRBD2	TRBJ2-3	.	CASSKPTSYSTDTQYF	TGTGCCAGCAGTAAACCGACTAGCTATAGCACAGATACGCAGTATTTT
TRBV6-5	.	TRBJ1-1	.	CASSTPGERAFF	TGTGCCAGCAGTACCCCAGGGGAACGAGCTTTCTTT
TRBV7-9	TRBD1	TRBJ2-3	.	CASSPQTGGQTDTQYF	TGTGCCAGCAGCCCCCAGACAGGGGGCCAAACAGATACGCAGTATTTT
TRBV5-5	.	TRBJ1-5	.	CASSFWGNSNQPQHF	TGTGCCAGCAGCTTTTGGGGGAATAGCAATCAGCCCCAGCATTTT
TRBV19	.	TRBJ1-3	.	CASNGRGVLHTIYF	TGTGCCAGTAATGGCAGGGGAGTATTGCACACCATATATTTT
TRBV7-3	.	TRBJ1-2	few	CASSLQQGYGYTF	TGTGCCAGCAGCTTACAACAGGGCTATGGCTACACCTTC